These T cell receptor beta chains were read from a single sample in a study of cytomegalovirus exposure and HLA in healthy donors. Measured with immunoSEQ multiplex PCR; TCRdb has only the in-frame clones, and not every one. The sample consists of 90,000 to 150,000 clones, 70% to 85% of them appearing once. The sequencing input was PBMCs. The receptors shown here come from a woman aged 45-65 years in good health and CMV-seropositive. The CDR3 runs from the conserved cysteine through the conserved F or W. A D gene is named only where the DNA matches it firmly. Size is omitted from some rows. Given values are once, few, many or a class for expanded clones.

>TRBJ2-1|NA|TRBV6-4|once
TGTGCCAGCAGTGACACCAGGGGATGGGGGCTAGACAGCGATGAGCAGTTCTTC
CASSDTRGWGLDSDEQFF
>TRBJ1-1|TRBD1|TRBV7-2|NA
TGTGCCAGCAGCTTAATTGGGACAGCGAACACTGAAGCTTTCTTT
CASSLIGTANTEAFF
>TRBJ1-2|NA|TRBV30|NA
TGTGCCTGGACTTTGGGAGTTTCGTCCGCTGGCTACACCTTC
CAWTLGVSSAGYTF
>TRBJ1-1|NA|TRBV2|NA
TGTGCCAGCAGTGAATCCGAGTTCACTGAAGCTTTCTTT
CASSESEFTEAFF
>TRBJ1-1|TRBD1|TRBV29-1|once
TGTTCGGGGACAGCGGACACTGAAGCTTTCTTT
CSGTADTEAFF
>TRBJ2-3|NA|TRBV11-1|NA
TGTGCCAGCAGCTTAGGCCGGGGAACTAGCACAGATACGCAGTATTTT
CASSLGRGTSTDTQYF
>TRBJ1-1|NA|TRBV5-1|NA
TGCGCCAGCAGCTTGGGGTTCAGGAACACTGAAGCTTTCTTT
CASSLGFRNTEAFF
>TRBJ2-7|NA|TRBV2|NA
TGTGCCAGCAGTGAGGACACGGAAATCAGCGAGCAGTACTTC
CASSEDTEISEQYF
>TRBJ1-2|TRBD1|TRBV28|NA
TGTGCCAGCAGCCAAGCCGGGACAGGGGATAACTATGGCTACACCTTC
CASSQAGTGDNYGYTF
>TRBJ1-1|TRBD1|TRBV9|NA
TGTGCCAGCAGCGTAGCCCAAGGGGGCTGGGACACTGAAGCTTTCTTT
CASSVAQGGWDTEAFF
>TRBJ2-7|TRBD2|TRBV4-3|NA
TGCGCCAGCAGCCGGAGCGGGGGGGCCTCCTACGAGCAGTACTTC
CASSRSGGASYEQYF
>TRBJ2-7|NA|TRBV5-7|NA
TGTGCCAGTCACACGAAATTGGGCCTCATCTCCTACGAGCAGTACTTC
CASHTKLGLISYEQYF
>TRBJ2-7|TRBD2|TRBV4-2|NA
TGTGCCAGCAGCCAAGATCCCCCTGGCGGGAGCGTCGACGAGCAGTACTTC
CASSQDPPGGSVDEQYF
>TRBJ1-1|TRBD1|TRBV15|NA
TGTGCTACTACAGGGGGCCTGAACACTGAAGCTTTCTTT
CATTGGLNTEAFF
>TRBJ2-2|NA|TRBV2|few
TGTGCCAGCAGGGGGCAGGGAAACACCGGGGAGCTGTTTTTT
CASRGQGNTGELFF
>TRBJ2-7|TRBD1|TRBV9|NA
TGTGCCAGCAGCCCCTATTGGGACAGGGTAAGCTCCTACGAGCAGTACTTC
CASSPYWDRVSSYEQYF
>TRBJ1-1|NA|TRBV10-3|NA
TGTGCCATCAGTGAGCCGGACACTGAAGCTTTCTTT
CAISEPDTEAFF
>TRBJ2-1|NA|TRBV19|few
TGTGCCAGTAATGATCAAAGGGGGTCCTACAATGAGCAGTTCTTC
CASNDQRGSYNEQFF
>TRBJ2-3|TRBD1|TRBV30|NA
TGTGCCGCCGGGACAGGGGGGAAATCGGATACGCAGTATTTT
CAAGTGGKSDTQYF
>TRBJ2-3|NA|TRBV28|few
TGTGCCAGCAGCCTAGGGGGTGATACGCAGTATTTT
CASSLGGDTQYF
>TRBJ2-4|TRBD1|TRBV10-3|NA
TGTGCCATCAGTGAGTCGAGGGGGACAGGGGGAAACATTCAGTACTTC
CAISESRGTGGNIQYF
>TRBJ2-3|TRBD2|TRBV7-2|NA
TGTGCCAGCAGGAGCGGGGGGAACACAGATACGCAGTATTTT
CASRSGGNTDTQYF
>TRBJ2-5|TRBD2|TRBV9|NA
TGTGCCAGCAGCGTTAGCGGGGACCAAGAGACCCAGTACTTC
CASSVSGDQETQYF
>TRBJ2-5|TRBD1|TRBV5-1|NA
TGCGCCAGCAGCCCTTCAGGGGGCCCAGAGACCCAGTACTTC
CASSPSGGPETQYF
>TRBJ1-1|NA|TRBV7-9|NA
TGTGCCAGCAGCTCGACGGGTTATGAAGCTCTCTTT
CASSSTGYEALF
>TRBJ1-5|NA|TRBV5-4|NA
TGTGCCAGCAGCTTGGACAGTGGCCAGCCCCAGCATTTT
CASSLDSGQPQHF
>TRBJ1-5|NA|TRBV7-9|NA
TGTGCCAGCAGCTTAGTGGCCAGTAATCAGCCCCAGCATTTT
CASSLVASNQPQHF
>TRBJ2-3|TRBD2|TRBV6-6|few
TGTGCCAGCAGCTATGGACTAGCGGGCACAGATACGCAGTATTTT
CASSYGLAGTDTQYF
>TRBJ2-7|NA|TRBV7-8|NA
TGTGCCAGCGGCTTGGGCAACGAGCAGTACTTC
CASGLGNEQYF
>TRBJ2-7|TRBD1|TRBV29-1|NA
TGCAGCGTTGCAGGGGGCCCCCTCGACGAGCAGTACTTC
CSVAGGPLDEQYF
>TRBJ2-7|NA|TRBV7-2|NA
TGTGCCAGCAGCTTAGGCTTTCTAGCAGGCTCCTACGAGCAGTACTTC
CASSLGFLAGSYEQYF
>TRBJ1-5|NA|TRBV7-9|NA
TGTGCCAGCAGTTTTGGGGGGGACAATCAGCCCCAGCATTTT
CASSFGGDNQPQHF
>TRBJ2-7|NA|TRBV6-1|few
TGTGCCAGCAGTGAAGTAGAGAGGAGCGAGCAGTACTTC
CASSEVERSEQYF
>TRBJ1-6|NA|TRBV4-3|NA
TGCGCCAGCAGCCAGGCCTTATATAATTCACCCCTCCACTTT
CASSQALYNSPLHF
>TRBJ1-4|NA|TRBV7-6|NA
TGTGCCAGCAGCCATAGGAGGGATTTTGAAAAACTGTTTTTT
CASSHRRDFEKLFF
>TRBJ2-1|NA|TRBV4-2|NA
TGTGCCAGCAGCCAAGATCGAGCTCGATACAATGAGCAGTTCTTC
CASSQDRARYNEQFF
>TRBJ1-5|TRBD1|TRBV6-5|NA
TGTGCCAGCAGCCCGGGACAGAATAGCAATCAGCCCCAGCATTTT
CASSPGQNSNQPQHF
>TRBJ1-2|TRBD1|TRBV11-2|NA
TGTGCCAGCAGCTTAGTGGGTGGGGGGACAGCGTTACGCGGGGGCTACACCTTC
CASSLVGGGTALRGGYTF
>TRBJ2-7|TRBD1|TRBV14|many
TGTGCCAGCAGCCAAGGGACAGGGTGGAAGGGAAGCTCCTACGAGCAGTACTTC
CASSQGTGWKGSSYEQYF
>TRBJ1-2|TRBD1|TRBV7-6|NA
TGTGCCAGCAGCCAAGGACAGGGCGGCTATGGCTACACCTTC
CASSQGQGGYGYTF
>TRBJ1-6|NA|TRBV9|NA
TGTGCCAGCAGCGATGGTGCCGGGACTTTAAACTCACCCCTCCACTTT
CASSDGAGTLNSPLHF
>TRBJ2-1|TRBD2|TRBV28|once
TGTGCCAGCAGTCAGGGTCTAGCGGGAACAGAGCAGTTCTTC
CASSQGLAGTEQFF
>TRBJ2-1|TRBD2|TRBV27|few
TGTGCCAGCAGTCCGACTAGCGGTGCCTACAATGAGCAGTTCTTC
CASSPTSGAYNEQFF
>TRBJ2-7|NA|TRBV19|NA
TGTGCCAGTAGTTACTCCTCGCAGGCCTCCTACGAGCAGTACTTC
CASSYSSQASYEQYF
>TRBJ2-1|TRBD2|TRBV9|NA
TGTGCCAGCAGCGTAGCTCCGAGCGGGACTAGCGGTCACAATGAGCAGTTCTTC
CASSVAPSGTSGHNEQFF
>TRBJ2-7|TRBD1|TRBV6-4|NA
TGTGCCAGCAGTGACTCGTCGGGACAGGGTCGACACGAGCAGTACTTC
CASSDSSGQGRHEQYF
>TRBJ1-5|TRBD1|TRBV7-2|NA
TGTGCCAGCAGCTTAGGACAGGGGGCTGGGAGCAATCAGCCCCAGCATTTT
CASSLGQGAGSNQPQHF
>TRBJ2-7|TRBD1|TRBV18|NA
TGTGCCAGCTCACCACCGCTTCGGACAGGGAACGACTACGAGCAGTACTTC
CASSPPLRTGNDYEQYF
>TRBJ1-4|NA|TRBV4-2|NA
TGTGCCAGCAGCCCCAGGGATGGTAATGAAAAACTGTTTTTT
CASSPRDGNEKLFF
>TRBJ2-3|NA|TRBV7-2|NA
TGTGCCAGCAGCTTCGGCAGGGCAGGAGGCACAGATACGCAGTATTTT
CASSFGRAGGTDTQYF
>TRBJ1-1|TRBD1|TRBV6-1|NA
TGTGCCAGCAGTGTAGGGACAGGGGGTTTGGCTTTCTTT
CASSVGTGGLAFF